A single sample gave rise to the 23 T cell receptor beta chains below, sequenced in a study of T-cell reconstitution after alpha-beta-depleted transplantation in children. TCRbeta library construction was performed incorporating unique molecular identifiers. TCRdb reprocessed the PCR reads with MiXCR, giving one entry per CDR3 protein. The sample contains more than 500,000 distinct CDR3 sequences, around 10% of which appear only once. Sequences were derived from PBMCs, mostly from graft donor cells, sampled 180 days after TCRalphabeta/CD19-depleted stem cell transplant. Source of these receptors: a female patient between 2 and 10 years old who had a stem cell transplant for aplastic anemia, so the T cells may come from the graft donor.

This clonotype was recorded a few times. Written as DNA, the CDR3 is TGTGCCAGCAGCTTAGAAGGCCCGGGGAGGAACACTGAAGCTTTCTTT. Translation: CASSLEGPGRNTEAFF. The V gene is TRBV11-2, the J gene TRBJ1-1, with no clear D. V gave up 0 bases and J gave up 1 base, with 12 bases separating them. Germline V gene data show CDR1 as SGHAT and CDR2 as FQNNGV. There are 16 residues in the CDR3.

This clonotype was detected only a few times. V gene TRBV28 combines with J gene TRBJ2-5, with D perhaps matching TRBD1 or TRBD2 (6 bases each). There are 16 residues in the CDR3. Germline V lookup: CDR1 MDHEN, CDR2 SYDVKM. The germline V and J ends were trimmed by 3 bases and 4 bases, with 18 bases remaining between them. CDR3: CASSFIWGARRETQYF. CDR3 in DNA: TGTGCCAGCAGTTTTATTTGGGGGGCGCGAAGAGAGACCCAGTACTTC.

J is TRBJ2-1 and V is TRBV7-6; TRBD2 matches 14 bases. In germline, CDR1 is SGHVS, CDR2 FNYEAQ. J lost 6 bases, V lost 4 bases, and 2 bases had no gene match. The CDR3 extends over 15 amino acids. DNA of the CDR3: TGTGCCAGCAGCTCGACTAGCGGGAGGGGCAATGAGCAGTTCTTC. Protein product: CASSSTSGRGNEQFF.

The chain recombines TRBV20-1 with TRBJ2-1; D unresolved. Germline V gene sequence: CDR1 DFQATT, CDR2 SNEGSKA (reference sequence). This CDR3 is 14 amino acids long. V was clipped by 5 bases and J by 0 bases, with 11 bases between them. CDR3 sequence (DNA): TGCAGTGCTTCGGACCTAAGCTCCTACAATGAGCAGTTCTTC. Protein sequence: CSASDLSSYNEQFF.

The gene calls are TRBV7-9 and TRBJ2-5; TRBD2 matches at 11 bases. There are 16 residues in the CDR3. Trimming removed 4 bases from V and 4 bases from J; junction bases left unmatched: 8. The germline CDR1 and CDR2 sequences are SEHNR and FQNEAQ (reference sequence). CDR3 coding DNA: TGTGCCAGCAGCTCCCCCGGACTAGCGGGCGTAGAGACCCAGTACTTC. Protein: CASSSPGLAGVETQYF.

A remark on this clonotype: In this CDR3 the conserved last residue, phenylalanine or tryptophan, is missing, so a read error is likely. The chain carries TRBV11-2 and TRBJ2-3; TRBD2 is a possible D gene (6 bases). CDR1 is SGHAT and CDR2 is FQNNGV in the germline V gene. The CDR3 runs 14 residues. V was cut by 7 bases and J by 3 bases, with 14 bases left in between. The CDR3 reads CASNEAGRTDTQYI. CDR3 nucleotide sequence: TGTGCCAGCAATGAGGCGGGGAGGACAGATACGCAGTATATT.

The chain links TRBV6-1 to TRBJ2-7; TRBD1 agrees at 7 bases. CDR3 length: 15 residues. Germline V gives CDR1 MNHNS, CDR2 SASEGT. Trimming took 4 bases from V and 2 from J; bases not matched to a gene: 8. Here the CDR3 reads CASSGTGLGPYEQYF. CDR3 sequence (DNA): TGTGCCAGCAGTGGGACAGGTCTGGGTCCCTACGAGCAGTACTTC.

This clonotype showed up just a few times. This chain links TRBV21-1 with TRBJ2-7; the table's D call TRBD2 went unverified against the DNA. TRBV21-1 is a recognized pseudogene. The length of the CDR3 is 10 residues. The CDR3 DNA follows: TGTGCCGCCCGAGGAGGCGAGCAGTACTTC. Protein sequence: CAARGGEQYF.

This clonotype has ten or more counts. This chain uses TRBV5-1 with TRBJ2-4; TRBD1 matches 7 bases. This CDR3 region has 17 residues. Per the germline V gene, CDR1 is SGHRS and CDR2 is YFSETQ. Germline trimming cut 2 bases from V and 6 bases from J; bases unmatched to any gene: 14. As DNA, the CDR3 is TGCGCCAGCAGCTTCCGTCCGGGCCGGGACAGCACAAACATTCAGTACTTC. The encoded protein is CASSFRPGRDSTNIQYF.

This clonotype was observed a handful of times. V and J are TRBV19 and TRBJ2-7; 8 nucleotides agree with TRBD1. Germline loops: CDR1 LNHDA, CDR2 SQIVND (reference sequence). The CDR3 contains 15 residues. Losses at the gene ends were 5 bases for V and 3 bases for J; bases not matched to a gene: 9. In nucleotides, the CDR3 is TGTGCCAGTAGTTCCCTCTGGACAGGGAACTACGAGCAGTACTTC. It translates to CASSSLWTGNYEQYF.

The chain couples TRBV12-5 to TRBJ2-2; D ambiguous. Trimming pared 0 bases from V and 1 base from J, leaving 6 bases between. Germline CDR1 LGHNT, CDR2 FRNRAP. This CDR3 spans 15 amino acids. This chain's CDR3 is CASGLVRGNTGELFF. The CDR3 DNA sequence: TGTGCTAGTGGTTTGGTACGAGGGAACACCGGGGAGCTGTTTTTT.

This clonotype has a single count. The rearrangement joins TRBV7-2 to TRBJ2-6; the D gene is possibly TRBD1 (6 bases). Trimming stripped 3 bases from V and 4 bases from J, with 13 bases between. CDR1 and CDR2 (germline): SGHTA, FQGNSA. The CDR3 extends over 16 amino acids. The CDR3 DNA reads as TGTGCCAGCAGCTTGTCTTTTAGGGGGGGGGCCAACGTCCTGACTTTC. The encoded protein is CASSLSFRGGANVLTF.

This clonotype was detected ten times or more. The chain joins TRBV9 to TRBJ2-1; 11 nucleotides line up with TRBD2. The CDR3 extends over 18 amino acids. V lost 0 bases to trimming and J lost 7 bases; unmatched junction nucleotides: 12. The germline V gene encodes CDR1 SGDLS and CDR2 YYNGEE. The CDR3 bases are TGTGCCAGCAGCGTAGATGGGCTAGCGGGAGGTTCCAGGAATGAGCAGTTCTTC. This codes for CASSVDGLAGGSRNEQFF.

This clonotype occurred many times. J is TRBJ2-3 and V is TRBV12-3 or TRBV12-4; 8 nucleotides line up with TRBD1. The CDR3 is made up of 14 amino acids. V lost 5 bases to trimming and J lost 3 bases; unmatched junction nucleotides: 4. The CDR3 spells CASSLRTGTDTQYF. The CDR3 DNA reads TGTGCCAGCAGTCTACGGACAGGGACAGATACGCAGTATTTT.

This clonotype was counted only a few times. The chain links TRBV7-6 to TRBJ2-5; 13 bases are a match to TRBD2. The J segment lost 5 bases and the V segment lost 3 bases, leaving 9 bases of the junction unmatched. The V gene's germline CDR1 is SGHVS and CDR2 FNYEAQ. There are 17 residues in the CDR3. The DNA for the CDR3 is TGTGCCAGCAGCTTCGTTAGGACTAGCGGGAGTGGGGAGACCCAGTACTTC. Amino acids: CASSFVRTSGSGETQYF.

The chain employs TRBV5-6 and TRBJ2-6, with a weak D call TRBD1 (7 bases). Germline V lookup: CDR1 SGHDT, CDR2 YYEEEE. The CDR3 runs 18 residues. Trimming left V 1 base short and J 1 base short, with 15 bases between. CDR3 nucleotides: TGTGCCAGCAGCTTGCCCCGGGACAGCGGGTCTGGGGCCAACGTCCTGACTTTC. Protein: CASSLPRDSGSGANVLTF. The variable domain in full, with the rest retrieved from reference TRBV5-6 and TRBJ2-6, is DAGVTQSPTHLIKTRGQQVTLRCSPKSGHDTVSWYQQALGQGPQFIFQYYEEEERQRGNFPDRFSGHQFPNYSSELNVNALLLGDSALYLCASSLPRDSGSGANVLTFGAGSRLTVL.

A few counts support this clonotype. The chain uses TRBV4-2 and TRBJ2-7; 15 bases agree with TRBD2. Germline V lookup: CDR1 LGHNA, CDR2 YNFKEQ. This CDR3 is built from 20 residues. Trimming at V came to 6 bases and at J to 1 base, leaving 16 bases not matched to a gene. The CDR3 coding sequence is TGTGCCAGCAGTCTAGTTCTGGGACTAGCGGGAGGCCTAGGGTCCTACGAGCAGTACTTC. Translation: CASSLVLGLAGGLGSYEQYF.

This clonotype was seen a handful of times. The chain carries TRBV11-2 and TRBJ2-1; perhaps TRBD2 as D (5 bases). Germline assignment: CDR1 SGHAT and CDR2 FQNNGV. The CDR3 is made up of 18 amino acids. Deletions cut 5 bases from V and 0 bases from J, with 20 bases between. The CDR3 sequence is CASSTPRATVSSYNEQFF. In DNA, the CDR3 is TGTGCCAGCAGCACGCCGAGGGCGACGGTGAGCTCCTACAATGAGCAGTTCTTC.

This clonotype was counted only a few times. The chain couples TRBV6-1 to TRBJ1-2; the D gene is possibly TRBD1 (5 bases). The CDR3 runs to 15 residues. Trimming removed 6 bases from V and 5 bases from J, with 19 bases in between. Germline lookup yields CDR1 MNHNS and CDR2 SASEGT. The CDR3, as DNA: TGTGCCAGCAGGCTCACAGGACCCTTTGGGTATGGCTACACCTTC. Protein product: CASRLTGPFGYGYTF.

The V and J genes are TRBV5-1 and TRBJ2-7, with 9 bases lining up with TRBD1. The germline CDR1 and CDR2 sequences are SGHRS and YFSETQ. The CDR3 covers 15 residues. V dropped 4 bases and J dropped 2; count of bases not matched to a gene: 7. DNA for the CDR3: TGCGCCAGCAGCCCCGCGGGACAGGGCCCCTACGAGCAGTACTTC. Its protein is CASSPAGQGPYEQYF.

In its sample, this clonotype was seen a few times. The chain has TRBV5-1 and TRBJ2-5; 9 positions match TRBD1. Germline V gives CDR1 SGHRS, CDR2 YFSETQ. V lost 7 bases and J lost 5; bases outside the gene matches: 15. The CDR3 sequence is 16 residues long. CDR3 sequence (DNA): TGCGCCAGCGGGCGAGGCCCCACAGGGGGCGGGGAGACCCAGTACTTC. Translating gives CASGRGPTGGGETQYF. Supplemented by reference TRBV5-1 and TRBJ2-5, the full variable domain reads KAGVTQTPRYLIKTRGQQVTLSCSPISGHRSVSWYQQTPGQGLQFLFEYFSETQRNKGNFPGRFSGRQFSNSRSEMNVSTLELGDSALYLCASGRGPTGGGETQYFGPGTRLLVL.

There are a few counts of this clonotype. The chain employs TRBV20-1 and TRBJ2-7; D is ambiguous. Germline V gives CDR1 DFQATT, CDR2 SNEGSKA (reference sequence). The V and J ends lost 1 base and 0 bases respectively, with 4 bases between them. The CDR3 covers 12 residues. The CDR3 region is CSARANSYEQYV. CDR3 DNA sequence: TGCAGTGCTAGAGCCAACTCCTACGAGCAGTACGTC.

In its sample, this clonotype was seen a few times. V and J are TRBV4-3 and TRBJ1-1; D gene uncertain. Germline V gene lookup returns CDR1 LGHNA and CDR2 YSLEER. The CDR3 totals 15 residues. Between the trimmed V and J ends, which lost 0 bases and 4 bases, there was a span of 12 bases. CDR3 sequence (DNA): TGCGCCAGCAGCCAAGAAACGCAGGCGGGCACTGAAGCTTTCTTT. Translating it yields CASSQETQAGTEAFF.